This TCR beta chain was documented in a study of control samples from healthy donors and cancer patients. The CDR3 is 18 residues long. The V segment lost 4 bases and the J segment 4 bases; nucleotides outside the gene matches: 14. Per germline, CDR1 LGHNA and CDR2 YSLEER. Sequencing was performed with immunoSEQ multiplex PCR; in TCRdb, only in-frame clones are kept and a portion is missing. In the table there are more than 85,000 clones, under 95% of which are singletons. Sequenced: blood. This receptor was obtained from a woman aged 18 to 35 in good health. This chain uses TRBV4-3 with TRBJ2-1; TRBD2 aligns across 9 bases. The CDR3 sequence is CASSRGGSGRGDYNEQFF. CDR3 in DNA: TGCGCCAGCAGCCGAGGGGGTAGCGGGAGAGGGGATTACAATGAGCAGTTCTTC.